This T cell receptor beta chain is from a study of T cell changes during pregnancy in multiple sclerosis. This CDR3 contains 14 residues. CDR1 and CDR2 from the germline V gene are MNHEY and SVGAGI. V lost 7 bases and J lost 0, with 9 bases in between. Clones were read by immunoSEQ multiplex PCR, and TCRdb kept only the in-frame ones, dropping some. The sample has tens of thousands of clones; about 87% are singletons. The clonotype originates from a female donor with multiple sclerosis, enrolled in a pregnancy study. V gene TRBV6-5 combines with J gene TRBJ2-2; no definite D call. The starting material was CD8+ T cells from peripheral blood mononuclear cells, obtained in the first trimester of pregnancy. The DNA for the CDR3 is TGTGCCAGCAACAGAAAGTCGAACACCGGGGAGCTGTTTTTT. Translation gives CASNRKSNTGELFF.